The present TCR beta chain was sequenced within a study of blood T cell repertoires in COVID-19. This clone has just a few counts. Profiled with immunoSEQ multiplex PCR; TCRdb holds only in-frame clones, not every one. Of around 180,000 clones in the sample, roughly 70% were seen once. The sample consisted of peripheral blood. The sequence was obtained from a woman of 80 years or more with acute or convalescent COVID-19.

CDR3 coding DNA: TGTGCCACGACAGATCTCTACGAGCAGTACTTC. Amino acid sequence: CATTDLYEQYF. The V and J genes are TRBV19 and TRBJ2-7; tentatively, D is TRBD1 (5 bases). This CDR3 is 11 amino acids long. Germline V gene data show CDR1 as LNHDA and CDR2 as SQIVND (reference sequence). V shed 10 bases and J shed 3 bases, with 10 bases lying between them.